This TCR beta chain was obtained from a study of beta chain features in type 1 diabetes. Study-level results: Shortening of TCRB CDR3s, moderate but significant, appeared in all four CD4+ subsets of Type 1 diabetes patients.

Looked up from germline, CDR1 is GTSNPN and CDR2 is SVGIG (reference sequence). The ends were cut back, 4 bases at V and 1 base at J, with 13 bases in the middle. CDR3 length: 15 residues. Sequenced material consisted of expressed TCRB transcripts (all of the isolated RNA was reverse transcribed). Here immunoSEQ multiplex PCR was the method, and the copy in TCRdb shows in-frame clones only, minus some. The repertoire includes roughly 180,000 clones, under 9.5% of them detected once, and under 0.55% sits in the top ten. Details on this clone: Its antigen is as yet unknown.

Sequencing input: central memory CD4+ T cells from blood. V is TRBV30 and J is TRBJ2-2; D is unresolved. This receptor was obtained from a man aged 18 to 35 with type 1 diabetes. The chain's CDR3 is CAWKIPRLNTGELFF. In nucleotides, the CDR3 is TGTGCCTGGAAGATCCCGCGACTGAACACCGGGGAGCTGTTTTTT.